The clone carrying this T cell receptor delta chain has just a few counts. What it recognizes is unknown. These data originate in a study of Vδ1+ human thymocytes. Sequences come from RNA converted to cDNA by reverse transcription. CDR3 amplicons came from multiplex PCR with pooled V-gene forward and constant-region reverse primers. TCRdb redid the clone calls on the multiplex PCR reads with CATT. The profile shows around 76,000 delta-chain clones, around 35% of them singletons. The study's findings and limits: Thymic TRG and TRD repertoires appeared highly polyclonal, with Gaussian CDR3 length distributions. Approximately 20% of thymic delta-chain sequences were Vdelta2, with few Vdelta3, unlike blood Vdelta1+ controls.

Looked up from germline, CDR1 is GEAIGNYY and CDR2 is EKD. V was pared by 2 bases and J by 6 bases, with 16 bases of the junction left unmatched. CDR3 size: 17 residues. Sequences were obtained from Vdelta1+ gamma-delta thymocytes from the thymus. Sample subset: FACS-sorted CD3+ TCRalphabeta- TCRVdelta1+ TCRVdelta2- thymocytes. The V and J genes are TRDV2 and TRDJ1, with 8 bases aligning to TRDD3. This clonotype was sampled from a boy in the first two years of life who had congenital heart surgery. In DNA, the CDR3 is TGTGCCTGTGACATGTCCGCCCTCGTACTGGGGGGAAATAAACTCATCTTT. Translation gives CACDMSALVLGGNKLIF.